The rows below give T cell receptor beta chains drawn from one sample of a study of cytomegalovirus exposure and HLA in healthy donors. Produced via immunoSEQ multiplex PCR; TCRdb's table is partial and in-frame only. The table lists some 80,000 clones, 78% of them singletons. Material: PBMCs. The receptors were sampled from a middle-aged man in good health and CMV-seronegative. Both conserved end residues are trimmed from each CDR3. Each record gives: J gene, V gene, CDR3 protein.

j_call: TRBJ2-6
v_call: TRBV7-2
cdr3_aa: ASSATGTLSGANGLT

j_call: TRBJ1-5
v_call: TRBV6-5
cdr3_aa: ASSYSGGLNQPQH

j_call: TRBJ2-7
v_call: TRBV13
cdr3_aa: ASSLIGWDRGNSSYEQY

j_call: TRBJ1-6
v_call: TRBV28
cdr3_aa: ASSPGGGRYSPLH

j_call: TRBJ2-7
v_call: TRBV4-1
cdr3_aa: ASQPTSGPTYEQY

j_call: TRBJ2-7
v_call: TRBV6-1
cdr3_aa: ASTTLSASYEQY

j_call: TRBJ2-1
v_call: TRBV5-6
cdr3_aa: ASSGTSGYNEQF

j_call: TRBJ1-5
v_call: TRBV15
cdr3_aa: ATSSRGAEGNQPQH

j_call: TRBJ2-2
v_call: TRBV5-4
cdr3_aa: ASSLPLAGVTGELF

j_call: TRBJ2-1
v_call: TRBV7-2
cdr3_aa: ASSSTEYNEQF

j_call: TRBJ1-3
v_call: TRBV7-3
cdr3_aa: TSGTTGFSGNTIY

j_call: TRBJ2-7
v_call: TRBV4-1
cdr3_aa: ASSQGSGTPTVEQY

j_call: TRBJ1-3
v_call: TRBV6-6
cdr3_aa: ASSSTRNTIY

j_call: TRBJ2-1
v_call: TRBV19
cdr3_aa: ASRKGTSGRGEQF

j_call: TRBJ1-1
v_call: TRBV7-2
cdr3_aa: ASSFWESAF

j_call: TRBJ2-3
v_call: TRBV10-3
cdr3_aa: ATWRDRSTDTQY

j_call: TRBJ1-6
v_call: TRBV25-1
cdr3_aa: ASSELNSYNSPLH

j_call: TRBJ2-5
v_call: TRBV15
cdr3_aa: ATSSLRYQETQY

j_call: TRBJ2-6
v_call: TRBV6-5
cdr3_aa: ASSYMSSGANVLT

j_call: TRBJ1-1
v_call: TRBV11-2
cdr3_aa: ASSLGRGYRSGAF

j_call: TRBJ1-1
v_call: TRBV6-4
cdr3_aa: ASSETSLNTEAF

j_call: TRBJ2-3
v_call: TRBV15
cdr3_aa: ATSRTTDTQY

j_call: TRBJ2-1
v_call: TRBV13
cdr3_aa: ASSLDLATDNEQF

j_call: TRBJ1-5
v_call: TRBV6-5
cdr3_aa: ASSRDTLNQPQH

j_call: TRBJ2-5
v_call: TRBV10-2
cdr3_aa: ARPGLAGEVGETQY

j_call: TRBJ2-1
v_call: TRBV11-2
cdr3_aa: ASSLQASNEQF

j_call: TRBJ2-7
v_call: TRBV6-1
cdr3_aa: ASSTSSGEFHEQY

j_call: TRBJ2-5
v_call: TRBV4-1
cdr3_aa: ASSQGLSGLAEETQY

j_call: TRBJ1-5
v_call: TRBV28
cdr3_aa: ASSLGGVQPQH

j_call: -
v_call: TRBV18
cdr3_aa: ASSPGLAIGEQY

j_call: TRBJ1-1
v_call: TRBV19
cdr3_aa: ASVGQGTSTEAF

j_call: TRBJ2-5
v_call: TRBV2
cdr3_aa: ASSDTPGGETQY

j_call: TRBJ2-7
v_call: TRBV15
cdr3_aa: ATSRVGAPSEQY

j_call: TRBJ2-7
v_call: TRBV7-3
cdr3_aa: ASSFGRTYEQY

j_call: TRBJ2-2
v_call: TRBV18
cdr3_aa: ANSAGENTGELF

j_call: TRBJ2-7
v_call: TRBV6-6
cdr3_aa: ASSYIDEQY

j_call: TRBJ2-5
v_call: TRBV5-1
cdr3_aa: ASSRSDRGGQETQY